This T cell receptor beta chain emerged from a study of early T cells in non-severe SARS-CoV-2 infection. Findings and caveats of the study: Matches to VDJdb favored anti-spike CD8 responses and missed private and CD4 specificities.

Germline V gene lookup returns CDR1 LGHDT and CDR2 YNNKEL (reference sequence). V was pared by 4 bases and J by 8 bases, with 10 bases of the junction left unmatched. CDR3 length equals 16 residues. Each cDNA molecule carried a unique molecular identifier. TCRdb itself ran the 5' RACE reads through MiXCR, one entry per CDR3 protein. The data contain 55,000 to 75,000 distinct CDR3 sequences, roughly 8.4% of them seen just once; the ten biggest clones take up roughly 3.5%. This clonotype has ten or more counts. What it binds is not known. This receptor was identified in an adult who was a healthcare worker with PCR-confirmed SARS-CoV-2 infection or an uninfected control (not recorded which). The V and J genes are TRBV3-1 and TRBJ2-7; 14 bases are a match to TRBD2. What was sequenced was whole blood. The CDR3 sequence is CASSPEGTSGSQKQYF. CDR3 sequence (DNA): TGTGCCAGCAGCCCGGAAGGGACTAGCGGGAGTCAAAAGCAGTACTTC.